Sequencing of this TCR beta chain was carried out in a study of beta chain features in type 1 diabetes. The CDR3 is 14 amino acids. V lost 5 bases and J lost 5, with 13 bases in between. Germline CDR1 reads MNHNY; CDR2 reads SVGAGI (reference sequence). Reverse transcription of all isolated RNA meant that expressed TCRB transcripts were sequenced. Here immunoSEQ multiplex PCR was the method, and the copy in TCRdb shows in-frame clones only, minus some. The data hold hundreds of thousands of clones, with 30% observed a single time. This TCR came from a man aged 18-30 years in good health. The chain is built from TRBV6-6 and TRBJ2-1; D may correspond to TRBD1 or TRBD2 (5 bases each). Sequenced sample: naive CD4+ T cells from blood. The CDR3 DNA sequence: TGTGCCAGCAGTCCCGGGGCGCGGCACAATGAGCAGTTCTTC. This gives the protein CASSPGARHNEQFF.